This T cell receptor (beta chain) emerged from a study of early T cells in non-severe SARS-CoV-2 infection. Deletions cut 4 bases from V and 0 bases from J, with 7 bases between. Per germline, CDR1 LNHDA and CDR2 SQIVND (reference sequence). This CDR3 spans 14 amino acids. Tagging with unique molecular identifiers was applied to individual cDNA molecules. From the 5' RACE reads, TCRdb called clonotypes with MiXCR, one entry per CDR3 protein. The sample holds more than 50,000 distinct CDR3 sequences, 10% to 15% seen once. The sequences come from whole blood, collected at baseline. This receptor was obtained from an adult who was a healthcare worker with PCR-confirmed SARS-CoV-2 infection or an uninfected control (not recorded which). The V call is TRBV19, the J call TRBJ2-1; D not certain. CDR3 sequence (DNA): TGTGCCAGTAGTACCGGAAGCTCCTACAATGAGCAGTTCTTC. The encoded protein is CASSTGSSYNEQFF.